This record covers a single TCR beta chain. Its antigen is not identified. TCRdb passed the RT-PCR reads through MiXCR, listing each CDR3 protein once. In the table there are under 1,500 distinct CDR3 sequences, about 86% of which are singletons. CDR1 is SNHLY and CDR2 is FYNNEI in the germline V gene. V was cut by 5 bases and J by 6 bases, with 8 bases left in between. The CDR3 totals 12 residues. The sample originates from a study of yellow fever vaccine responses in identical twins. Overall study results and limits: Each twin's T cell response to the vaccine was reported to look partly convergent and partly personalized.

The chain uses TRBV2 and TRBJ2-1; D unclear. Specimen: T cells from blood (PBMCs), unsorted or a sorted subset (not recorded which), collected before or after yellow fever vaccination (not recorded which). The clonotype was recovered from a female donor who received the yellow fever vaccine. Written as DNA, the CDR3 is TGTGCCAGCAGTAATAACGCCAATGAGCAGTTCTTC. It specifies CASSNNANEQFF.